The present TCR beta chain was sequenced within a study of blood T cell repertoires in COVID-19. Turning to the study itself: The cDNA or gDNA used as material had been derived from T cells, B-cell-depleted T cells, or PBMCs.

This clone was seen more than once but under ten times. The method was immunoSEQ multiplex PCR; TCRdb's version includes in-frame clones alone and lacks a portion of them. The sample lists some 45,000 clones; over 70% were seen once. In germline, CDR1 is SQVTM, CDR2 ANQGSEA. CDR3 length: 13 amino acids. V shed 6 bases, J shed 8 bases, and the junction held 7 bases outside the gene matches. Sequencing used peripheral blood. The TCR sequence derives from a man in his 70s with acute or convalescent COVID-19. The chain employs TRBV29-1 and TRBJ2-1, with 10 bases aligning to TRBD1. The CDR3 bases are TGCAGCGTGCGACAGGGGGCGGGTGATGAGCAGTTCTTC. Amino acid sequence: CSVRQGAGDEQFF.